The 4 T cell receptor beta chains below all came from one sample that was sequenced in a study of early T cells in non-severe SARS-CoV-2 infection (TCRdb year 2021). The library was produced with 5' RACE. Sequencing instrument: NextSeq 500. TCRdb passed the public sequencing reads through fastp at Q25 and MiXCR, retaining productive beta sequences. All rows with the same CDR3 protein become a single entry with the most common DNA and genes. The sample table records around 60,000 distinct CDR3 sequences; about 19% of these occur just once. The top ten hold 15% to 20% of the sample. This specimen consisted of whole blood, obtained at baseline. Receptors were obtained from an adult who was a healthcare worker with PCR-confirmed SARS-CoV-2 infection or an uninfected control (not recorded which).

This clonotype was found a few times. This chain uses TRBV7-9 with TRBJ1-2; D unclear. V was pared by 1 base and J by 0 bases, with 9 bases between. This CDR3 comprises 15 residues. The V gene's germline CDR1 is SEHNR and CDR2 FQNEAQ (reference sequence). CDR3 protein: CASSLGHQANYGYTF. CDR3 coding DNA: TGTGCCAGCAGCTTAGGACATCAAGCTAACTATGGCTACACCTTC. The complete variable domain, with remaining parts taken from reference TRBV7-9 and TRBJ1-2, reads DTGVSQNPRHKITKRGQNVTFRCDPISEHNRLYWYRQTLGQGPEFLTYFQNEAQLEKSRLLSDRFSAERPKGSFSTLEIQRTEQGDSAMYLCASSLGHQANYGYTFGSGTRLTVV.

This sequence joins TRBV7-3 and TRBJ1-1; 8 positions match TRBD1. Germline-derived CDR1 and CDR2 are SGHTA and FQGTGA. This CDR3 is 15 amino acids long. Trimming removed 6 bases from V and 5 bases from J; junction bases left unmatched: 11. In DNA form, the CDR3 reads TGTGCCAGCAGTCCGACAGGGGCCAGGGAAACTGAAGCTTTCTTT. It encodes CASSPTGARETEAFF.

Only a few counts were recorded for this clonotype. The chain employs TRBV7-9 and TRBJ2-2, with TRBD1 matching over 8 bases. The CDR3 runs 15 residues. Germline V gene data show CDR1 as SEHNR and CDR2 as FQNEAQ (reference sequence). The ends lost 6 bases at V and 4 bases at J; junction bases unmatched: 7. The CDR3: CASRAGQGSTGELFF. CDR3 in DNA: TGTGCCAGCAGAGCTGGACAGGGAAGCACCGGGGAGCTGTTTTTT.

This clonotype was counted many times. J is TRBJ1-2 and V is TRBV10-3; D gene ambiguous. V lost 0 bases and J 3 bases, leaving 8 bases between the germline ends. The germline gives CDR1 ENHRY, CDR2 SYGVKD. The CDR3 is made up of 14 amino acids. This CDR3 reads CAISESSVHYGYTF. CDR3 bases: TGTGCCATCAGTGAGTCCTCGGTCCACTATGGCTACACCTTC.